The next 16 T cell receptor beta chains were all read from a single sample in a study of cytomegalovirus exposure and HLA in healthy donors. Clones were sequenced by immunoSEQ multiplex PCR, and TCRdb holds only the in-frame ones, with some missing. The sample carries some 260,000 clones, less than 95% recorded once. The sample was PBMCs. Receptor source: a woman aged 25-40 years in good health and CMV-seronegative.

The CDR3 reads CASSHLTVNTEAFF. CDR3 in DNA: TGTGCCAGCAGCCATCTGACAGTGAACACTGAAGCTTTCTTT. The V call is TRBV14, the J call TRBJ1-1; D perhaps matches TRBD1 (5 bases). The germline V gene encodes CDR1 SGHDN and CDR2 FVKESK. V lost 3 bases to trimming and J lost 0 bases, with 8 bases between them. The CDR3 contains 14 residues.

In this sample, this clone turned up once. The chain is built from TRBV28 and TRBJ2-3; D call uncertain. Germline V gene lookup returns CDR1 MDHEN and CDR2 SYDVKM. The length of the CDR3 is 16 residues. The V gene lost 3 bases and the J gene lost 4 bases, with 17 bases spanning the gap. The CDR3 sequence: CASSFVSRASADTQYF. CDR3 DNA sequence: TGTGCCAGCAGTTTCGTGTCTAGGGCTTCTGCAGATACGCAGTATTTT. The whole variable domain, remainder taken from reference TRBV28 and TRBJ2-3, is DVKVTQSSRYLVKRTGEKVFLECVQDMDHENMFWYRQDPGLGLRLIYFSYDVKMKEKGDIPEGYSVSREKKERFSLILESASTNQTSMYLCASSFVSRASADTQYFGPGTRLTVL.

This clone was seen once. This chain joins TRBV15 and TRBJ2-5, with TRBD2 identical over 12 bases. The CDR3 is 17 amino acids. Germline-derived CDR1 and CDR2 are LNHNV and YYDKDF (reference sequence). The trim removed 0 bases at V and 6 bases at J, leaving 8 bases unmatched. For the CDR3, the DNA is TGTGCCACCAGCAGAGATGGGCTAGCGGGAGGGCTTCAGACCCAGTACTTC. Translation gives CATSRDGLAGGLQTQYF.

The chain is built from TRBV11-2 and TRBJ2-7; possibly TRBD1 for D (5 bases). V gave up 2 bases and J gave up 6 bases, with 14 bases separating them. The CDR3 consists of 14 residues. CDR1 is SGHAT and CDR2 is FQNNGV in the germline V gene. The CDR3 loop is CASSLKQGAGEQYF. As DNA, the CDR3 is TGTGCCAGCAGCTTAAAGCAGGGCGCAGGCGAGCAGTACTTC.

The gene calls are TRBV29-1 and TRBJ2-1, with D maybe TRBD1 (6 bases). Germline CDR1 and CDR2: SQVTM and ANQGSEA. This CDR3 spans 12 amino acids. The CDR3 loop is CRLGAGSNEQFF. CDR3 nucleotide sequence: TGCAGGCTGGGGGCAGGTTCCAATGAGCAGTTCTTC.

The CDR3 sequence is CASHQLVSNQPQHF. In DNA form, the CDR3 reads TGTGCCAGTCACCAATTAGTGAGCAATCAGCCCCAGCATTTT. The V call is TRBV19, the J call TRBJ1-5, with D uncertain. V dropped 8 bases and J dropped 1 base, with 12 bases sitting between them. The length of the CDR3 is 14 residues. Germline-derived CDR1 and CDR2 are LNHDA and SQIVND (reference sequence).

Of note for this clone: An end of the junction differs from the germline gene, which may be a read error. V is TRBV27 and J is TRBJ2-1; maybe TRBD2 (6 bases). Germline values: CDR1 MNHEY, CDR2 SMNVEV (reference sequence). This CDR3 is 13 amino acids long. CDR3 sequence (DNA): TGTGCCACCAGTCCTAGGGGACTGGGGGAGCAGTTCTTC. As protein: CATSPRGLGEQFF.

The CDR3 sequence: CTYRGGGETQYF. The CDR3 nucleotides are TGCACCTACCGAGGGGGAGGGGAGACCCAGTACTTC. The J gene is TRBJ2-5, the V gene TRBV29-1, with a possible D match to TRBD2 (7 bases). Looked up from germline, CDR1 is SQVTM and CDR2 is ANQGSEA. The CDR3 contains 12 residues. The entire variable domain, with the rest obtained from reference TRBV29-1 and TRBJ2-5, is as follows: SAVISQKPSRDICQRGTSLTIQCQVDSQVTMMFWYRQQPGQSLTLIATANQGSEATYESGFVIDKFPISRPNLTFSTLTVSNMSPEDSSIYLCTYRGGGETQYFGPGTRLLVL.

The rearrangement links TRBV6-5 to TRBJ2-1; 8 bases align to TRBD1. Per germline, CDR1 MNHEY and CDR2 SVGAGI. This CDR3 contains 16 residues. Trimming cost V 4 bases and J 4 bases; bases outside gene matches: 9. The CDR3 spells CASSSNTGTGYNEQFF. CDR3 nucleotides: TGTGCCAGCAGTTCCAATACCGGGACAGGATACAATGAGCAGTTCTTC.

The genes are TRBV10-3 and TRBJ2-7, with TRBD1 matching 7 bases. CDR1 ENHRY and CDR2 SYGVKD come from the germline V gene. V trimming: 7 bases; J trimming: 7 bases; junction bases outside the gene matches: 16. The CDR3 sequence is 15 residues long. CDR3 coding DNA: TGTGCCATCAATCCGGGACAGCACCTATACGGGGAGCAGTACTTC. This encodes CAINPGQHLYGEQYF.

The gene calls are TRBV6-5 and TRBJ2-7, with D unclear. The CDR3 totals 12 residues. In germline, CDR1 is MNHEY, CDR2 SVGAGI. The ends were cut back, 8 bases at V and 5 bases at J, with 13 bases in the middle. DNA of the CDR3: TGTGCCAGCTGGGCAGCCCTTAACGAGCAGTACTTC. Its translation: CASWAALNEQYF.

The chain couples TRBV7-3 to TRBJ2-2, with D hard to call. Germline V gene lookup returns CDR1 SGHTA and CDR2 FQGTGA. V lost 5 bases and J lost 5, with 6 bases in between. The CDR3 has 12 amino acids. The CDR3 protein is CASSLGTGELFF. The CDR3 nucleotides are TGTGCCAGCAGCCTGGGGACCGGGGAGCTGTTTTTT. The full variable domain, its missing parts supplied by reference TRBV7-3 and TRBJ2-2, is GAGVSQTPSNKVTEKGKYVELRCDPISGHTALYWYRQSLGQGPEFLIYFQGTGAADDSGLPNDRFFAVRPEGSVSTLKIQRTERGDSAVYLCASSLGTGELFFGEGSRLTVL.

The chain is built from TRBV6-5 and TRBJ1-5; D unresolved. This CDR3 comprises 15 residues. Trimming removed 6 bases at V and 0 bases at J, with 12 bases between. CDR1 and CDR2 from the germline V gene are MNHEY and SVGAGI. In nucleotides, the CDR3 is TGTGCCAGCAGCCCTACAGAATATAGCAATCAGCCCCAGCATTTT. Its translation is CASSPTEYSNQPQHF.

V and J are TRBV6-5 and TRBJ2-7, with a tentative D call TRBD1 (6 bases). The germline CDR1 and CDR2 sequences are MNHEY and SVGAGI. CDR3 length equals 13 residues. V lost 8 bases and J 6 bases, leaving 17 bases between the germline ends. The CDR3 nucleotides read TGTGCCAGCGGTAGACAGGAACCCGGCGAGCAGTACTTC. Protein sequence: CASGRQEPGEQYF.

The CDR3 region is CASSMGGEQFF. The CDR3 bases are TGTGCCAGCAGCATGGGGGGCGAGCAGTTCTTC. The rearrangement links TRBV27 to TRBJ2-1; D may match TRBD1 or TRBD2 (6 bases each). The germline V and J ends were trimmed by 6 bases and 10 bases, with 10 bases remaining between them. This CDR3 has 11 residues. Germline CDR1 MNHEY, CDR2 SMNVEV (reference sequence).

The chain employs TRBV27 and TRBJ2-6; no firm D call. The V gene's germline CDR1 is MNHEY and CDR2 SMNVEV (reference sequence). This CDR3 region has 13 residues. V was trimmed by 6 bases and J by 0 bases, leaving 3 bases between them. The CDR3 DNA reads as TGTGCCAGCAGCATCTCTGGGGCCAACGTCCTGACTTTC. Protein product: CASSISGANVLTF.